This is a list of T cell receptor beta chains from one sample in a study of shared clonotypes between healthy human individuals. Assay: immunoSEQ multiplex PCR; the TCRdb copy retains only in-frame clones and omits some. In the table there are 1.4 million or so clones, approximately 98.5% of which are singletons. The sequenced sample consisted of naive CD4+ T cells sorted from blood. These receptors originate from a young man in good health. Each CDR3 is given with its conserved first and last residue. Each record gives: D gene, V gene, clone size, CDR3 protein. A D gene is named only where the DNA matches it firmly. Expanded clones are given a class, and other clones once, few, many or no size at all.

>TRBD1|TRBV10-3|.
CAISETDRVAYF
>.|TRBV5-4|once
CASGRLAEPDTQYF
>.|TRBV5-4|.
CASSSPTTVYGYTF
>.|TRBV5-1|.
CASSPGGAAYNEQFF
>TRBD2|TRBV15|.
CATSGESGSPRETQYF
>.|TRBV15|.
CATSSGAGELFF
>.|TRBV14|.
CASRRGSYNEQFF
>.|TRBV18|.
CASSPPTAYGYTF
>TRBD2|TRBV19|.
CASGPSGVLREVGGELFF
>.|TRBV28|.
CASTNSGTPYEQYF
>.|TRBV7-9|.
CASSLVWSPYNEQFF
>.|TRBV9|once
CASSARGGQSTDTQYF
>TRBD1|TRBV5-1|.
CASSVTGDPLYEQYF
>TRBD1|TRBV5-1|.
CASSQTGTGDYEQYF
>.|TRBV2|.
CASIPDSTEAFF
>.|TRBV4-1|.
CASSLRGTDTQYF
>.|TRBV27|.
CASYRRRDNEAFF
>TRBD2|TRBV15|.
CATSPGYSGRRETQYF
>.|TRBV21-1|.
CASSKDRGRDIWWPQHF
>.|TRBV5-1|.
CASSLEGRTSGELFF
>TRBD1|TRBV9|.
CASSVVGTGNTEAFF
>.|TRBV14|.
CASSPAANYGYTF
>TRBD2|TRBV28|.
CASSLIAGEVHEQFF
>.|TRBV6-1|.
CASSDRALYGYTF
>.|TRBV5-6|.
CASSLGVSLREKLFF
>TRBD2|TRBV2|.
CASRSSGSSYNEQFF
>.|TRBV7-2|once
CASSSGTPPIVQFF
>.|TRBV12-5|.
CASGLATGGYTF
>TRBD2|TRBV28|.
CASRVSGAPYEQYF
>TRBD2|TRBV6-5|.
CASSSLTSGKTDTQYF